This T cell receptor (beta chain) was identified during a study of blood T cells in healthy people across ages (dated by TCRdb to between 2014 and 2017). Notes on the research overall: Template switching captured roughly one uniquely barcoded TCR beta cDNA molecule per two T cells in model experiments. The study measured age-related changes in TCR beta repertoire diversity using deep sequencing normalized with unique cDNA molecular identifiers. For two donors (one aged 18 to 29 and one aged 80 or older), the study analyzed two additional independent replicas of 1 million unique cDNA reads from the same blood draw. To avoid experimental bias, donors of different ages were distributed randomly across sequencing lanes. The donors were divided into four age groups: young (average 16 years), middle-aged (about 39), aged (approximately 62) and long-lived (roughly 82). The full study reports these points: Compared with the aged group, the long-lived group had more naive CD4+ T cells, fewer expanded clones and increased TCR diversity, a pattern suggesting age selection. There was a strong correlation between observed TCR beta diversity and the percentage of naive T cells measured by flow cytometry. Because donor CMV infection status was unknown, age-related changes in expanded clonotypes were potentially confounded. As age increased, observed TCR beta diversity per million T cells dropped in a roughly linear way, and a significant reduction was already evident by age 40. Since profiling was done on bulk unsorted PBMCs, naive and antigen-experienced compartments could not be conclusively compared. Estimates of total diversity based on one million sequenced T cells were considered lower bounds and underestimates.

This clonotype was recorded a few times. Its antigen specificity is not known. No base qualities exist here, and no much larger clone lies one base off it. The library was generated by 5' RACE. TCRdb shows the sequencer as Illumina HiSeq 2500. A second PCR of roughly 7 to 11 cycles was performed with a sample-barcoded 5' primer and a J-beta primer mix. A template-switch 5' adaptor carrying 12 random nucleotides introduced a unique molecular identifier onto each TCR beta cDNA molecule. At least 3 million CDR3-containing paired-end reads were obtained from each sample. All of the RNA was converted into first-strand cDNA using the Mint cDNA synthesis kit, with a TRBC-specific oligonucleotide serving as the primer. Following uracil-DNA glycosylase treatment, all cDNA underwent a first 18-cycle PCR with the universal primers M1SS and BC2_uni_R. The study's processing was this. For normalization, 1 million high-quality reads were randomly selected from each sample, with every read carrying a distinct molecular identifier. Instead of being binned into consensus sequences, reads with shared molecular identifiers were discarded. MiTCR, run with a Q25 quality threshold and the strictest error-elimination algorithm, handled CDR3 identification, clonotype clustering and error correction. Lower-bound total TCR beta diversity was estimated with a nonparametric unseen species model using Euler transformation. TCRdb reanalyzed the raw reads on its own, using fastp at Q25 for trimming and MiXCR for clone calling, and kept in-frame beta chains. Each entry merges the rows of one CDR3 protein and shows their most common DNA and genes. V and J calls and clone size were set by TCRdb, not the authors. The sample data list hundreds of thousands of distinct CDR3 sequences, and 20% to 25% of these were observed just once. The top ten clones comprise about 3.6% of the sample.

The 40 or so donors, aged about 6 to 100 years, were systemically healthy Caucasian individuals from Russia. Each donor gave about 9.2 milliliters of peripheral blood, drawn into EDTA-treated Vacutainer tubes. Ficoll-Paque density-gradient centrifugation was used to isolate PBMCs, with at least 7 million obtained per sample. Trizol reagent was used to extract total RNA from the PBMCs, yielding at least 6 micrograms per sample. Naive CD45RAhigh/CD27high T cell percentages were measured by flow cytometry on a PBMC aliquot from every donor. Per the germline V gene, ENHRY is the CDR1 and SYGVKD is the CDR2. Reading from cysteine to phenylalanine, the CDR3 counts 16 amino acids. Only the CDR3 DNA is retained, 48 bases long and in frame from the first base. For this chain, trimming is 2 bases at the V end and 1 base at the J end, and the number of junction bases without a gene match is 7.

Sequencing used blood. This chain is built from TRBV10-3 and TRBJ1-1, with TRBD1 identical over 7 junction bases. This TCR derives from a man in his sixties or seventies in good health. Read as DNA, the sequence is TGTGCCATCAGTGAGAGTACCAGGACAGGGAACACTGAAGCTTTCTTT. Translation gives CAISESTRTGNTEAFF.